Below are 11 T cell receptor beta chains sequenced from a single sample in a study of T cells after posttransplantation cyclophosphamide. The table came from immunoSEQ multiplex PCR; TCRdb's copy has only in-frame clones and leaves some out. The repertoire consists of some 11,000 clones, with about 89% occurring once and the leading ten covering 25% to 35%. Treatment was busulfan-fludarabine conditioning, a marrow graft, and cyclophosphamide on days +3 and +4. Sequences were derived from CD4+ T cells sorted from PBMCs, sampled after allogeneic stem cell transplant with posttransplant cyclophosphamide. The origin of the receptors is a young adult male patient who received an allogeneic stem cell transplant from a related donor, was CMV-positive, and had acute GVHD only. A subset of T cells may come from the graft donor.

This clone was observed a handful of times. This chain uses TRBV6-1 with TRBJ1-5, with D possibly TRBD1 on 5 matching bases. The germline CDR1 and CDR2 sequences are MNHNS and SASEGT. Between the trimmed V and J ends, which lost 6 bases and 4 bases, there was a span of 10 bases. This CDR3 comprises 13 residues. The CDR3 spells CASSRQSNQPQHF. DNA of the CDR3: TGTGCCAGCAGCCGACAGTCGAATCAGCCCCAGCATTTT.

Here the CDR3 DNA reads TGTGCCAGCTCACCACCCGGGACAGCCAACACTGAAGCTTTCTTT. Protein sequence: CASSPPGTANTEAFF. The chain links TRBV18 to TRBJ1-1; 7 bases match TRBD1. This CDR3 is 15 amino acids long. Trimming took 0 bases from V and 2 from J; bases not matched to a gene: 3. The V gene's germline CDR1 is KGHSH and CDR2 LQKENI. Filled out from reference TRBV18 and TRBJ1-1, the complete variable domain reads NAGVMQNPRHLVRRRGQEARLRCSPMKGHSHVYWYRQLPEEGLKFMVYLQKENIIDESGMPKERFSAEFPKEGPSILRIQQVVRGDSAAYFCASSPPGTANTEAFFGQGTRLTVV.

V and J are TRBV15 and TRBJ2-5; D remains unclear. The CDR3 runs 13 residues. Trimming pared 5 bases from V and 0 bases from J, leaving 7 bases between. Germline V CDR1 and CDR2: LNHNV, YYDKDF (reference sequence). The CDR3, as DNA: TGTGCCACCAGCCCGCGGTACCAAGAGACCCAGTACTTC. Translated: CATSPRYQETQYF.

The CDR3 loop reads CASSTHGGAKGQYF. The CDR3, as DNA: TGCGCCAGCAGCACCCATGGGGGCGCGAAAGGGCAGTACTTC. The chain carries TRBV5-1 and TRBJ2-7; D might be TRBD1 (6 bases). This CDR3 has 14 residues. Germline V lookup: CDR1 SGHRS, CDR2 YFSETQ. The V end lost 4 bases, the J end lost 9 bases, and 20 bases lay between the germline ends.

This clone was observed a single time. V usage is TRBV30 and J usage is TRBJ1-2, with 7 bases identical to TRBD1. Germline CDR1 and CDR2: GTSNPN and SVGIG (reference sequence). Unmatched junction bases numbered 8, after V lost 3 bases and J lost 7 bases. The CDR3 is 13 residues long. Here the CDR3 reads CAWRGVPGGGYTF. The CDR3 nucleotides read TGTGCCTGGAGGGGGGTTCCAGGGGGTGGCTACACCTTC.

This clone was picked up one time. The V call is TRBV7-2, the J call TRBJ2-7, with 9 bases matching TRBD2. This CDR3 has 13 amino acids. The germline V gene has CDR1 SGHTA and CDR2 FQGNSA. Trimming removed 1 base from V and 5 bases from J; junction bases left unmatched: 0. The CDR3 loop is CASSLVAGDEQYF. The CDR3, as DNA: TGTGCCAGCAGCTTAGTAGCGGGGGACGAGCAGTACTTC.

The gene calls are TRBV28 and TRBJ1-5; 8 bases align to TRBD1. Germline CDR1 is MDHEN and CDR2 is SYDVKM. The CDR3 loop spans 16 amino acids. V lost 3 bases to trimming and J lost 2 bases; unmatched junction nucleotides: 6. CDR3 nucleotides: TGTGCCAGCAGTTTGAGGCAGGGGGCTGGCAATCAGCCCCAGCATTTT. As protein: CASSLRQGAGNQPQHF.

This sequence joins TRBV11-2 and TRBJ2-1; 11 positions agree with TRBD2. Germline lookup yields CDR1 SGHAT and CDR2 FQNNGV. The V gene end was trimmed by 0 bases and the J gene end by 6 bases; junction bases not matched to a gene: 16. This CDR3 is built from 20 residues. CDR3 in amino acids: CASSLDGNGIAGGPFNEQFF. CDR3 bases: TGTGCCAGCAGCTTAGATGGTAATGGGATAGCGGGGGGGCCGTTCAATGAGCAGTTCTTC.

The CDR3 is CAISNRDRRQETQYF. The CDR3 DNA follows: TGTGCCATCAGCAACCGGGACAGGAGACAAGAGACCCAGTACTTC. The chain joins TRBV10-3 to TRBJ2-5; 8 bases align to TRBD1. Unmatched junction bases numbered 8, after V lost 6 bases and J lost 2 bases. The CDR3 consists of 15 residues. The germline V gene has CDR1 ENHRY and CDR2 SYGVKD.

The gene calls are TRBV9 and TRBJ2-1; 7 bases are shared with TRBD1. The V and J ends lost 2 bases and 4 bases, in that order; junction bases with no gene match: 6. The CDR3 loop spans 15 amino acids. The germline CDR1 and CDR2 sequences are SGDLS and YYNGEE. CDR3 sequence (DNA): TGTGCCAGCAGCGTTACAGGGGATCGGTACAATGAGCAGTTCTTC. Residues: CASSVTGDRYNEQFF.

Here the CDR3 reads CASSIPGEGPAFF. DNA for the CDR3: TGTGCCAGTAGTATTCCGGGGGAAGGGCCTGCTTTCTTT. This chain connects TRBV19 to TRBJ1-1; tentative D call: TRBD1 (5 bases). The V end lost 3 bases, the J end lost 11 bases, and 16 bases lay between the germline ends. CDR3 length: 13 residues. Germline values: CDR1 LNHDA, CDR2 SQIVND (reference sequence).